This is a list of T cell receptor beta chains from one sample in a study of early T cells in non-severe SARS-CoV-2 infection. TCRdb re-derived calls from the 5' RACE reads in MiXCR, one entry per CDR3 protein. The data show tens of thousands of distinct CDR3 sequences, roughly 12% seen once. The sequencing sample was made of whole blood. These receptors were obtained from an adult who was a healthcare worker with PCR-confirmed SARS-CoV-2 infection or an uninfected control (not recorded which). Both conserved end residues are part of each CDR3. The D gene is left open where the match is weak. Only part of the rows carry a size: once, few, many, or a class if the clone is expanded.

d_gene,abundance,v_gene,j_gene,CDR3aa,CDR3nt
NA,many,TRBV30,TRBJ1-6,CAWTGGSYNSPLHF,TGTGCCTGGACAGGCGGATCGTATAATTCACCCCTCCACTTT
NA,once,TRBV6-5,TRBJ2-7,CASSYDTGRAYEQYF,TGTGCCAGCAGTTACGATACAGGACGCGCATACGAGCAGTACTTC
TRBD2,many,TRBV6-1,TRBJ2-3,CASSGLAGDTDTQYF,TGTGCCAGCAGTGGACTAGCGGGAGACACAGATACGCAGTATTTT
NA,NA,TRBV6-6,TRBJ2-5,CASSYASETQYF,TGTGCCAGCAGTTACGCCTCGGAGACCCAGTACTTC
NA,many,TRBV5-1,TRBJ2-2,CASSLGRALNTGELFF,TGCGCCAGCAGCTTGGGGAGAGCCTTGAACACCGGGGAGCTGTTTTTT
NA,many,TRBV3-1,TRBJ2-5,CASSQVAVQETQYF,TGTGCCAGCAGCCAAGTAGCGGTCCAAGAGACCCAGTACTTC
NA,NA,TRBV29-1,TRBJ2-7,CSAGQGGYEQYF,TGCTCGGCCGGGCAGGGAGGCTACGAGCAGTACTTC
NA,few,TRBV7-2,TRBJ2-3,CASSFVAGSPDTQYF,TGTGCCAGCAGCTTTGTCGCAGGGTCCCCAGATACGCAGTATTTT
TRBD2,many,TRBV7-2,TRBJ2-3,CASSLRLAGITDTQYF,TGTGCCAGCAGCTTGAGACTAGCGGGGATCACAGATACGCAGTATTTT
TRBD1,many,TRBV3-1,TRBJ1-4,CASSQVTGEDSEKLFF,TGTGCCAGCAGCCAAGTAACAGGGGAAGACTCTGAAAAACTGTTTTTT
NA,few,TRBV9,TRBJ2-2,CASRDSPNTGELFF,TGTGCCAGCAGAGACTCACCGAACACCGGGGAGCTGTTTTTT
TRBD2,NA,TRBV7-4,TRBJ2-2,CASSLVLAGMNTGELFF,TGTGCCAGCAGCCTCGTCCTAGCGGGGATGAACACCGGGGAGCTGTTTTTT
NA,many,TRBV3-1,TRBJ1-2,CASSPPGAHYGYTF,TGTGCCAGCAGCCCCCCCGGGGCCCACTATGGCTACACCTTC
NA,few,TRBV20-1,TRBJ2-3,CSATPLNREGDTQYF,TGCAGTGCTACACCACTCAACAGGGAGGGAGATACGCAGTATTTT
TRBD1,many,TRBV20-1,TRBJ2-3,CSFQKPGQTLTDTQYF,TGCAGTTTCCAGAAGCCGGGACAGACTCTCACAGATACGCAGTATTTT
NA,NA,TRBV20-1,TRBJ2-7,CSANGELFYEQYF,TGCAGTGCCAACGGGGAGTTGTTCTACGAGCAGTACTTC
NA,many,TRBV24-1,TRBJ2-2,CATTSGQNTGELFF,TGTGCCACCACCTCGGGACAGAACACCGGGGAGCTGTTTTTT
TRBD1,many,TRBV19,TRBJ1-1,CASSIRTGFEAFF,TGTGCCAGTAGTATACGGACAGGGTTTGAAGCTTTCTTT
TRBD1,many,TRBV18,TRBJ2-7,CASSPGQGASYEQYF,TGTGCCAGCTCACCAGGACAGGGGGCTTCCTACGAGCAGTACTTC
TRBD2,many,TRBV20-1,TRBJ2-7,CSAFISGISSYEQYF,TGCAGTGCTTTTATTAGCGGGATAAGCTCCTACGAGCAGTACTTC
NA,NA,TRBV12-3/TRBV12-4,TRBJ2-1,CASSLGVEQFF,TGTGCCAGCAGTTTAGGAGTTGAGCAGTTCTTC
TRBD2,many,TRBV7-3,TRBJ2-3,CASSSSGGTDTQYF,TGTGCCAGCAGTTCCAGCGGGGGAACAGATACGCAGTATTTT
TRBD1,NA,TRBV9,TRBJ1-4,CASSVEGRGNEKLFF,TGTGCCAGCAGCGTAGAGGGCAGGGGGAACGAAAAACTGTTTTTT
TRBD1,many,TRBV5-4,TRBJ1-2,CASSSGTGDYGYTF,TGTGCCAGCAGTAGTGGGACAGGGGACTATGGCTACACCTTC
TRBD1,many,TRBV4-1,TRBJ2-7,CASSQARQGASYEQYF,TGCGCCAGCAGCCAGGCCCGACAGGGGGCTTCCTACGAGCAGTACTTC
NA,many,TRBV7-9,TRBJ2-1,CASSPGGGGYNEQFF,TGTGCCAGCAGCCCCGGGGGAGGGGGTTACAATGAGCAGTTCTTC
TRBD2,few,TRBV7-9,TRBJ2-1,CASSPTGTSAYNEQFF,TGTGCCAGCAGCCCCACCGGGACTAGCGCCTACAATGAGCAGTTCTTC
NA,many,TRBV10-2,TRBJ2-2,CASSDPLTNTGELFF,TGCGCCAGCAGTGACCCTCTAACGAACACCGGGGAGCTGTTTTTT
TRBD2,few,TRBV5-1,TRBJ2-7,CASHLDSPGGQQYF,TGCGCCAGCCACCTCGACTCACCGGGGGGGCAGCAGTACTTC
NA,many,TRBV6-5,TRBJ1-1,CASSPLRGKGTEAFF,TGTGCCAGCAGTCCCCTCAGGGGAAAGGGCACTGAAGCTTTCTTT
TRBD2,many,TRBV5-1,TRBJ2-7,CASSLEVSGHYEQYF,TGCGCCAGCAGCTTGGAGGTTAGCGGGCACTACGAGCAGTACTTC
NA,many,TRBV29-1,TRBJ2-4,CSVAGTNKNIQYF,TGCAGCGTCGCCGGGACGAATAAAAACATTCAGTACTTC
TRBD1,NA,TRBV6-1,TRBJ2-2,CASSEVGQGSNTGELFF,TGTGCCAGCAGTGAAGTGGGACAGGGGAGTAACACCGGGGAGCTGTTTTTT